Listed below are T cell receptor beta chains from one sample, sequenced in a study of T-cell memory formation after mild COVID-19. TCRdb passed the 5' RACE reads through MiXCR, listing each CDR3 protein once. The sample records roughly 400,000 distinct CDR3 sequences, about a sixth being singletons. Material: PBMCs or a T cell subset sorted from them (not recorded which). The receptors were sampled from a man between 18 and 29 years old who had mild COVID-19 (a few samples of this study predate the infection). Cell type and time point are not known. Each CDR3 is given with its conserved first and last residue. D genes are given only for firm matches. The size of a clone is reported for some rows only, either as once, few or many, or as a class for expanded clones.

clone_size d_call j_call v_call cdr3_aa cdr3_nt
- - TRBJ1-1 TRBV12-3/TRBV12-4 CASSYLGTGDTEAFF TGTGCCAGCAGTTACCTCGGCACTGGGGACACTGAAGCTTTCTTT
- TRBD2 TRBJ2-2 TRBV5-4 CASSGRLAANTGELFF TGTGCCAGCAGCGGCAGACTAGCTGCGAACACCGGGGAGCTGTTTTTT
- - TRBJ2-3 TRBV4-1 CASSQRISDTQYF TGCGCCAGCAGCCAGAGGATCTCAGATACGCAGTATTTT
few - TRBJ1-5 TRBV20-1 CSAIRGVSNQPQHF TGCAGTGCTATCCGGGGGGTTAGCAATCAGCCCCAGCATTTT
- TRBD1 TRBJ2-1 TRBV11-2 CASSLGVFGRGHEQFF TGTGCCAGCAGCTTAGGAGTCTTTGGCAGGGGGCATGAGCAGTTCTTC
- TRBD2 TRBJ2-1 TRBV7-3 CASSLIPAGGYNEQFF TGTGCCAGCAGCTTAATTCCAGCGGGGGGGTACAATGAGCAGTTCTTC
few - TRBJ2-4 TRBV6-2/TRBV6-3 CASSYRLAKNIQYF TGTGCCAGCAGTTACCGACTAGCCAAAAACATTCAGTACTTC
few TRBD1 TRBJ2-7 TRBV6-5 CASSYGTGNYEQYF TGTGCCAGCAGTTACGGGACAGGGAACTACGAGCAGTACTTC
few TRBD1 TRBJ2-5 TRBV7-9 CASSLGRTGQETQYF TGTGCCAGCAGCTTAGGCCGGACAGGTCAAGAGACCCAGTACTTC
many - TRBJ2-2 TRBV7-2 CASSPHPTGELFF TGTGCCAGCAGCCCCCACCCAACCGGGGAGCTGTTTTTT
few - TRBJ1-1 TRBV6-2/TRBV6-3 CASSSGVYMNTEAFF TGTGCCAGCAGTTCTGGGGTATATATGAACACTGAAGCTTTCTTT
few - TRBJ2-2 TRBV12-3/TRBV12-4 CASSRTDGGELFF TGTGCCAGCAGTCGGACAGATGGCGGGGAGCTGTTTTTT
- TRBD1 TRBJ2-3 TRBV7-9 CASSTRTGSSADTQYF TGTGCCAGCAGCACGAGGACAGGATCTTCGGCAGATACGCAGTATTTT
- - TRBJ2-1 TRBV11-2 CASSSSSLARASGEQFF TGTGCCAGCAGCTCATCCAGCTTGGCCCGGGCTTCGGGTGAGCAGTTCTTC
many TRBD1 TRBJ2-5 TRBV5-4 CASSRQGAVETQYF TGTGCCAGCAGCAGACAGGGAGCGGTAGAGACCCAGTACTTC
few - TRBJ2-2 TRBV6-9 CASCRVPEGTGELFF TGTGCCAGCTGCCGGGTTCCCGAGGGCACCGGGGAGCTGTTTTTT
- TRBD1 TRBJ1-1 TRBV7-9 CASSGGTGGEAEAFF TGTGCCAGCAGCGGGGGGACAGGCGGCGAGGCTGAAGCTTTCTTT
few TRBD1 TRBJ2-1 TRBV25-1 CASSTYMGQGISYNEQFF TGTGCCAGCAGTACTTACATGGGACAGGGAATTTCCTACAATGAGCAGTTCTTC
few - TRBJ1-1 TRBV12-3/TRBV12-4 CASRLFVVNTEAFF TGTGCCAGCAGGTTGTTCGTTGTGAACACTGAAGCTTTCTTT
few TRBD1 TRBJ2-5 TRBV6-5 CASSSTGYSGETQYF TGTGCCAGCAGCTCGACAGGGTACTCTGGAGAGACCCAGTACTTC
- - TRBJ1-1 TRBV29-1 CSALTGLNTEAFF TGCAGCGCTCTAACAGGATTGAACACTGAAGCTTTCTTT
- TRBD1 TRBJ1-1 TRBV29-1 CSGGTGGTEAFF TGCAGCGGGGGGACAGGAGGAACTGAAGCTTTCTTT
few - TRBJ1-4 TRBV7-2 CASSYGPSRWNEKLFF TGTGCCAGCAGCTACGGACCTTCGAGGTGGAATGAAAAACTGTTTTTT
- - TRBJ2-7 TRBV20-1 CSARAESPYEQYF TGCAGTGCTAGAGCGGAGAGCCCCTACGAGCAGTACTTC
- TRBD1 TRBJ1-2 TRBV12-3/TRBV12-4 CASGQGTGGYTF TGTGCCAGCGGACAGGGGACCGGGGGCTACACCTTC
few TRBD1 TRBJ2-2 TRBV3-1 CASSHPGTGVSGELFF TGTGCCAGCAGCCACCCCGGGACAGGGGTTTCCGGGGAGCTGTTTTTT
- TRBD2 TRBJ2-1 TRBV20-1 CSARISGGYNEQFF TGCAGTGCTAGAATCAGCGGGGGGTACAATGAGCAGTTCTTC
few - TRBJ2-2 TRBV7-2 CASSFGRTELFF TGTGCCAGCAGCTTTGGTCGAACGGAGCTGTTTTTT
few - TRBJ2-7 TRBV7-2 CASSLTAEQYF TGTGCCAGCAGCTTAACGGCCGAGCAGTACTTC
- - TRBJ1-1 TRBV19 CASSISLGNTEAFF TGTGCCAGTAGTATCTCGCTTGGGAACACTGAAGCTTTCTTT
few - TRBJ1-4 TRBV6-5 CATGLGAYDNEKLFF TGTGCCACGGGCTTGGGGGCGTATGACAATGAAAAACTGTTTTTT
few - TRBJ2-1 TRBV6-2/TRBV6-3 CASYDPYNEQFF TGTGCCAGCTATGATCCCTACAATGAGCAGTTCTTC
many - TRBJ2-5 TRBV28 CASSLLKKTQYF TGTGCCAGCAGTCTCCTAAAGAAGACCCAGTACTTC
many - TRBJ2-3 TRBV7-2 CASSLAPGTDTQYF TGTGCCAGCAGCTTAGCGCCGGGGACGGATACGCAGTATTTT
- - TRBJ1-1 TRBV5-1 CASSRGVDGDTEAFF TGCGCCAGCAGCCGAGGCGTGGACGGAGACACTGAAGCTTTCTTT
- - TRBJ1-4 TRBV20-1 CSARSTGRLNEKLFF TGCAGTGCTAGAAGTACAGGACGACTAAATGAAAAACTGTTTTTT
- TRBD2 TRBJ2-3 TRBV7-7 CASSHGRTDTQYF TGTGCCAGCAGCCACGGGAGGACAGATACGCAGTATTTT
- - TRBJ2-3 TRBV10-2 CASSDPSLLDTQYF TGCGCCAGCAGTGATCCATCTTTACTAGATACGCAGTATTTT
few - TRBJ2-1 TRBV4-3 CASSQDRIEQFF TGCGCCAGCAGCCAAGATCGAATAGAGCAGTTCTTC
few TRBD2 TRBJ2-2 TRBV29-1 CSAGLAENTGELFF TGCAGCGCTGGACTAGCGGAGAACACCGGGGAGCTGTTTTTT
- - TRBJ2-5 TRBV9 CASSVGVYQETQYF TGTGCCAGCAGCGTAGGGGTGTACCAAGAGACCCAGTACTTC
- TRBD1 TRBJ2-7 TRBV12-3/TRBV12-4 CASSLGQGPREQYF TGTGCCAGCAGCTTAGGACAGGGCCCACGGGAGCAGTACTTC
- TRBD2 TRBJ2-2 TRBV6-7 CASSYSNRLAGANTGELFF TGTGCCAGCAGTTACTCGAATCGGCTAGCGGGCGCGAACACCGGGGAGCTGTTTTTT
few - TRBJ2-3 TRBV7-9 CASSFWSDTDTQYF TGTGCCAGCAGCTTCTGGTCTGACACAGATACGCAGTATTTT
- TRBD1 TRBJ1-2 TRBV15 CATSNWLGTGHGYTF TGTGCCACCAGTAACTGGTTGGGGACAGGGCATGGCTACACCTTC
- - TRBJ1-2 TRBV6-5 CASSPSLLNIRPGGYTF TGTGCCAGCAGCCCTTCCCTCCTTAATATTCGGCCTGGTGGCTACACCTTC
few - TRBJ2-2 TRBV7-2 CAGGSLGYTGELFF TGTGCCGGAGGATCGCTGGGGTACACCGGGGAGCTGTTTTTT
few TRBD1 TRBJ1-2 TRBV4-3 CASSHETGGIDYGYTF TGCGCCAGCAGCCACGAGACAGGGGGGATAGACTATGGCTACACCTTC
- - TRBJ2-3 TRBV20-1 CSAKFGGSGTDTQYF TGCAGTGCTAAGTTTGGCGGTTCGGGCACAGATACGCAGTATTTT
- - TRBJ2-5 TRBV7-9 CASTQGGQETQYF TGTGCCAGCACCCAGGGGGGCCAAGAGACCCAGTACTTC
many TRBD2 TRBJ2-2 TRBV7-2 CASSLALLAGTGELFF TGTGCCAGCAGCTTAGCGTTACTAGCGGGCACCGGGGAGCTGTTTTTT
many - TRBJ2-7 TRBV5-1 CASSLGGPYEQYF TGCGCCAGCAGCTTAGGGGGTCCCTACGAGCAGTACTTC
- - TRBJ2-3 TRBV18 CASSPLVGDTQYF TGTGCCAGCTCACCATTGGTCGGAGATACGCAGTATTTT
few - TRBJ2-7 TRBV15 CATSTGRASGYYEQYF TGTGCCACCAGCACCGGTCGGGCGTCCGGGTACTACGAGCAGTACTTC
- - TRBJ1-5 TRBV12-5 CASGPGGNQPQHF TGTGCTAGTGGCCCCGGGGGCAATCAGCCCCAGCATTTT